This entry lists 21 T cell receptor beta chains sequenced from one sample in a study of cytotoxic CD8 clonotypes in ibrutinib-treated CLL. Clones were sequenced by immunoSEQ multiplex PCR, and TCRdb holds only the in-frame ones, with some missing. The data show about 120,000 clones, about 53% seen once. The sequencing used PBMCs, collected after 24 months of ibrutinib treatment. Receptor source: a human donor with chronic lymphocytic leukemia.

This clone was detected a few times. The chain uses TRBV25-1 and TRBJ1-5; D unresolved. The V gene lost 2 bases and the J gene lost 2 bases, with 13 bases spanning the gap. The CDR3 is made up of 16 amino acids. Germline CDR1 reads MGHDK; CDR2 reads SYGVNS. CDR3 loop: CASSERLGLGNQPQHF. The CDR3 bases are TGTGCCAGCAGTGAACGTCTCGGCTTAGGCAATCAGCCCCAGCATTTT.

The rearrangement joins TRBV6-1 to TRBJ1-1; 8 nucleotides match TRBD1. Germline-derived CDR1 and CDR2 are MNHNS and SASEGT. The V segment lost 4 bases and the J segment 0 bases; nucleotides outside the gene matches: 1. The CDR3 is made up of 14 amino acids. The CDR3 loop reads CASSAGQVNTEAFF. The CDR3 nucleotides are TGTGCCAGCAGTGCGGGACAGGTGAACACTGAAGCTTTCTTT.

V gene TRBV27 combines with J gene TRBJ2-7; D gene uncertain. Germline CDR1 reads MNHEY; CDR2 reads SMNVEV (reference sequence). CDR3 length equals 15 residues. Trimming took off 0 bases at V and 3 bases at J, with 12 bases between the two ends. The DNA for the CDR3 is TGTGCCAGCAGTTTATCTGGGCCACCATTCTACGAGCAGTACTTC. Translation gives CASSLSGPPFYEQYF.

The chain's CDR3 is CASSLGTTTDTQYF. The CDR3 DNA reads as TGTGCCAGCAGCTTGGGGACCACGACAGATACGCAGTATTTT. The genes are TRBV7-8 and TRBJ2-3; D possibly uses TRBD1 or TRBD2 (5 bases each). Per germline, CDR1 SGHVS and CDR2 FQNEAQ. V lost 3 bases and J 3 bases, leaving 10 bases between the germline ends. The CDR3 runs 14 residues.

V usage is TRBV28 and J usage is TRBJ1-2; D is uncertain. CDR1 MDHEN and CDR2 SYDVKM come from the germline V gene. Trimming stripped 3 bases from V and 2 bases from J, with 10 bases between. The CDR3 spans 14 residues. Here the CDR3 reads CASSFDSTNYGYTF. The CDR3 DNA sequence: TGTGCCAGCAGTTTCGACTCCACCAACTATGGCTACACCTTC.

This clone has a handful of counts. The chain recombines TRBV6-6 with TRBJ1-1; D is possibly TRBD1 (5 bases). From germline, CDR1 is MNHNY and CDR2 SVGAGI (reference sequence). CDR3 size: 14 residues. The germline V and J ends were trimmed by 5 bases and 1 base, with 11 bases remaining between them. DNA of the CDR3: TGTGCCAGCAGTGTTCAGGGTAGGAACACTGAAGCTTTCTTT. This codes for CASSVQGRNTEAFF.

This clone is a singleton in its sample. This sequence joins TRBV6-5 and TRBJ2-3; D remains ambiguous. The CDR3 has 14 residues. Germline CDR1 MNHEY, CDR2 SVGAGI. V lost 9 bases and J 0 bases, leaving 13 bases between the germline ends. This CDR3 is CASRFSYSTDTQYF. The CDR3 bases are TGTGCCAGTCGATTTTCATATAGCACAGATACGCAGTATTTT.

The chain carries TRBV4-1 and TRBJ2-7; D not certain. The CDR3 contains 15 residues. With 2 bases removed from V and 0 bases from J, the gap between germline ends came to 11 bases. Germline V gene sequence: CDR1 MGHRA, CDR2 YSYEKL. CDR3 coding DNA: TGCGCCAGCAGCCAACCGGGCCCGAGCTCCTACGAGCAGTACTTC. Residues: CASSQPGPSSYEQYF.

The gene calls are TRBV7-3 and TRBJ2-5, with TRBD1 matching 7 bases. The CDR3 length is 13 residues. V lost 8 bases to trimming and J lost 7 bases; unmatched junction nucleotides: 10. The germline gives CDR1 SGHTA, CDR2 FQGTGA. The CDR3 DNA sequence: TGTGCCAGCGGGGACAGCTCGGTCGGGACCCAGTACTTC. Encoded protein: CASGDSSVGTQYF.

The chain has TRBV29-1 and TRBJ2-2; D is perhaps TRBD2 (5 bases). CDR1 SQVTM and CDR2 ANQGSEA come from the germline V gene. The ends were cut back, 4 bases at V and 4 bases at J, with 10 bases in the middle. The CDR3 is 13 residues long. The CDR3 sequence is CSVVIGSTGELFF. CDR3 DNA: TGCAGCGTTGTGATAGGGAGCACCGGGGAGCTGTTTTTT.

This clone was seen just once. The chain recombines TRBV29-1 with TRBJ1-1, with 12 bases identical to TRBD1. V lost 7 bases, J lost 3 bases, and 6 bases stayed unmatched. The germline gives CDR1 SQVTM, CDR2 ANQGSEA. This CDR3 region has 14 residues. The CDR3 region is CSAGTGGWYTEAFF. CDR3 DNA sequence: TGCAGCGCCGGGACAGGGGGCTGGTACACTGAAGCTTTCTTT.

The chain couples TRBV28 to TRBJ2-3; 12 bases match TRBD1. V dropped 3 bases and J dropped 4; count of bases not matched to a gene: 2. This CDR3 region has 15 residues. The germline gives CDR1 MDHEN, CDR2 SYDVKM. The DNA of the CDR3 is TGTGCCAGCAGTTTGGGGACAGGGGGCTCAGATACGCAGTATTTT. The encoded protein is CASSLGTGGSDTQYF.

This sequence joins TRBV7-8 and TRBJ1-2; possibly TRBD1 for D (6 bases). Trimming removed 5 bases from V and 0 bases from J, with 16 bases in between. CDR1 and CDR2 from the germline V gene are SGHVS and FQNEAQ. The CDR3 extends over 16 amino acids. This CDR3 reads CASSKDSGVSNYGYTF. As DNA, the CDR3 is TGTGCCAGCAGCAAGGACAGCGGAGTATCTAACTATGGCTACACCTTC.

This chain uses TRBV28 with TRBJ2-2, with D possibly being TRBD1 (6 bases). Germline V gives CDR1 MDHEN, CDR2 SYDVKM. CDR3 size: 15 residues. Trimming removed 8 bases from V and 2 bases from J, with 15 bases in between. The CDR3 coding sequence is TGTGCCAGCTCCGGGACACATCTTAACACCGGGGAGCTGTTTTTT. Translating it yields CASSGTHLNTGELFF.

V is TRBV5-1 and J is TRBJ2-5; D tentatively fits TRBD1 or TRBD2 (5 bases each). Trimming left V 6 bases short and J 3 bases short, with 15 bases between. Germline V lookup: CDR1 SGHRS, CDR2 YFSETQ. The CDR3 contains 14 residues. This CDR3 reads CASTPPGTEETQYF. For the CDR3, the DNA is TGCGCCAGCACCCCCCCCGGGACGGAAGAGACCCAGTACTTC. Drawing the rest from reference TRBV5-1 and TRBJ2-5, the complete variable domain is KAGVTQTPRYLIKTRGQQVTLSCSPISGHRSVSWYQQTPGQGLQFLFEYFSETQRNKGNFPGRFSGRQFSNSRSEMNVSTLELGDSALYLCASTPPGTEETQYFGPGTRLLVL.

This clone appeared once. V usage is TRBV18 and J usage is TRBJ2-2; D may be TRBD1 (6 bases). The V end was cut by 4 bases, the J end by 5 bases, with 14 bases between. CDR1 KGHSH and CDR2 LQKENI come from the germline V gene. This CDR3 comprises 15 residues. The CDR3 loop is CASSQTGLRTGELFF. The CDR3 coding sequence is TGTGCCAGCTCACAAACAGGGCTCAGGACCGGGGAGCTGTTTTTT.

The V and J genes are TRBV7-5 and TRBJ2-7; TRBD2 is the table's D call and was not checked against the DNA. TRBV7-5 is listed as a pseudogene. The CDR3 is 16 residues long. CDR3 sequence: CARSFLAGVQFYEQYF. The CDR3 nucleotides are TGTGCCAGAAGCTTTTTAGCGGGGGTGCAATTCTACGAGCAGTACTTC.

This clone has only a few counts. The rearrangement links TRBV5-1 to TRBJ2-3, with D hard to call. Deletions cut 4 bases from V and 5 bases from J, with 5 bases between. The germline V gene encodes CDR1 SGHRS and CDR2 YFSETQ. The CDR3 runs to 11 residues. The CDR3 reads CASSLGDTQYF. The CDR3 coding sequence is TGCGCCAGCAGCCTAGGAGATACGCAGTATTTT.

The chain employs TRBV6-5 and TRBJ1-2; no clear D gene. There are 11 residues in the CDR3. V lost 9 bases and J lost 8, with 13 bases in between. Germline CDR1 reads MNHEY; CDR2 reads SVGAGI. The CDR3 DNA follows: TGTGCCAGTTCGGAGGGTTGGGGCTACACCTTC. Its protein is CASSEGWGYTF.

The chain carries TRBV10-2 and TRBJ2-3, with 8 bases matching TRBD2. This CDR3 has 14 amino acids. Trimming took 4 bases from V and 8 from J; bases not matched to a gene: 8. In germline, CDR1 is WSHSY, CDR2 SAAADI. CDR3 DNA sequence: TGCGCCAGCAGTGCCGGGGGGGGCCGAGGTACGCAGTATTTT. Translating gives CASSAGGGRGTQYF.

In this sample, this clone turned up a few times. The chain joins TRBV4-1 to TRBJ2-7, with 7 bases matching TRBD2. Germline V gives CDR1 MGHRA, CDR2 YSYEKL. Trimming at V came to 6 bases and at J to 5 bases, leaving 16 bases not matched to a gene. The CDR3 has 16 residues. The CDR3: CASSDNQAGIVHEQYF. CDR3 nucleotide sequence: TGCGCCAGCAGTGATAACCAAGCGGGGATCGTCCACGAGCAGTACTTC.